This is a list of T cell receptor beta chains from one sample in a study of T-cell memory formation after mild COVID-19. TCRdb processed the 5' RACE reads anew with MiXCR; each CDR3 protein has one entry. The sample contains 98,000 or so distinct CDR3 sequences, over 15% of which appear only once. Sequenced input: PBMCs or a T cell subset sorted from them (not recorded which). These receptors were collected from a man aged 18 to 35 who had mild COVID-19 (a few samples of this study predate the infection). Cell type and time point are not known. Both conserved end residues are part of each CDR3. D genes are given only for firm matches. Clone size is not always given. Where it is, it says once, few, many or a class for expanded clones.

j_call d_call v_call clone_size cdr3_nt cdr3_aa
TRBJ2-2 NA TRBV3-1 few TGTGCCAGCAGCCGAGGGGTCGCGAACACCGGGGAGCTGTTTTTT CASSRGVANTGELFF
TRBJ1-2 NA TRBV5-6 NA TGTGCCAGCAGCTCGGAGAGGGTATCGACTTATGGCTACACCTTC CASSSERVSTYGYTF
TRBJ1-5 NA TRBV21-1 few TGTGCCAGGGTCAGGTTTTGGGCGAGCAATCAGCCCCAGCATTTT CARVRFWASNQPQHF
TRBJ2-3 TRBD1 TRBV20-1 few TGCAGTGCTAGAGGCCTTGGGACAGGGGGTACAGATACGCAGTATTTT CSARGLGTGGTDTQYF
TRBJ1-1 NA TRBV7-9 few TGTGCCAGCAGCTTAGTTTCAGCTGAAGCTTTCTTT CASSLVSAEAFF
TRBJ1-1 NA TRBV6-6 few TGTGCCAGCAGTCCGGGGGGGGAAGCTTTCTTT CASSPGGEAFF
TRBJ2-3 NA TRBV7-2 NA TGTGCCAGTAGCTCGGGGATGAGCGGGTTCTTAGATACGCAGTATTTT CASSSGMSGFLDTQYF
TRBJ2-7 NA TRBV6-6 NA TGTGCCAGCAGTTACTCGATTCGGACGACGACCTACGAGCAGTACTTC CASSYSIRTTTYEQYF
TRBJ1-1 NA TRBV12-3/TRBV12-4 NA TGTGCCAGCACCACTCTAATTCAGGGGACTGAAGCTTTCTTT CASTTLIQGTEAFF
TRBJ1-6 TRBD1 TRBV5-6 NA TGTGCCAGCAGCTTGGCCGGGACAGAGATTTTTTCACCCCTCCACTTT CASSLAGTEIFSPLHF
TRBJ1-2 NA TRBV12-3/TRBV12-4 NA TGTGCCAGCAGCCCTAACGGGCGTAACTATGGCTACACCTTC CASSPNGRNYGYTF
TRBJ2-3 NA TRBV6-2/TRBV6-3 NA TGTGCCAGCAGTTACTCAGGCTCTCGAGATACGCAGTATTTT CASSYSGSRDTQYF
TRBJ2-5 NA TRBV6-5 few TGTGCCAGCAGGGCAGGAACCCCTCGGGGGACCCAGTACTTC CASRAGTPRGTQYF
TRBJ2-3 TRBD2 TRBV6-2/TRBV6-3 few TGTGCCAGCAGGCAGCCGGGACTAATCAAAAATACGCAGTATTTT CASRQPGLIKNTQYF
TRBJ2-5 NA TRBV12-3/TRBV12-4 few TGTGCCAGCAGTTCCCTGACGGAGACCCAGTACTTC CASSSLTETQYF
TRBJ2-5 NA TRBV5-1 few TGCGCCAGCAGCTTAGGGGGACACTTCCAAGAGACCCAGTACTTC CASSLGGHFQETQYF
TRBJ2-7 NA TRBV25-1 many TGTGCCAGCAGTGAGCACGGGGGCCCAAGGTACGAGCAGTACTTC CASSEHGGPRYEQYF
TRBJ2-5 NA TRBV29-1 few TGCAGCGCGGGTGCCCAGTACTTC CSAGAQYF
TRBJ2-3 TRBD2 TRBV7-2 NA TGTGCCAGCAGCTTCGGACTAGCCCAGGGGGATACGCAGTATTTT CASSFGLAQGDTQYF
TRBJ2-2 NA TRBV12-3/TRBV12-4 NA TGTGCCAGCAGTTTAGATCCCGCGAACACCGGGGAGCTGTTTTTT CASSLDPANTGELFF
TRBJ2-5 NA TRBV20-1 NA TGCAGTGCCACGCCTCAAGAGACCCAGTACTTC CSATPQETQYF
TRBJ2-7 TRBD1 TRBV28 few TGTGCCAGCAGTTCTAAAACAGGGGGATCCTACGAGCAGTACTTC CASSSKTGGSYEQYF
TRBJ2-3 NA TRBV7-9 few TGTGCCAGCAGCCTAGAGGGGCACACAGATACGCAGTATTTT CASSLEGHTDTQYF
TRBJ2-3 TRBD2 TRBV25-1 many TGTGCCAGCACCCCAAAGCGGGGGGGCACAGATACGCAGTATTTT CASTPKRGGTDTQYF
TRBJ2-5 NA TRBV12-3/TRBV12-4 many TGTGCCAGCAGCTGGATCGTCGGGGAGACCCAGTACTTC CASSWIVGETQYF
TRBJ2-3 NA TRBV12-3/TRBV12-4 few NA CASSSSAGEADTQYF
TRBJ2-1 TRBD2 TRBV3-1 few TGTGCCAGCAGCCTCGCCGATAGACTAGCAGCCTGGCAGTTCTTC CASSLADRLAAWQFF
TRBJ2-5 NA TRBV4-3 few TGCGCCAGCAGCTCCATTCAGCAGGGGGAGACCCAGTACTTC CASSSIQQGETQYF
TRBJ1-6 NA TRBV11-2 NA TGTGCCAGCAGCTTCATTGGGCTCCTCCACTTT CASSFIGLLHF
TRBJ1-4 NA TRBV28 NA TGTGCCAGCTCGGGAACTTTAAATGAAAAACTGTTTTTT CASSGTLNEKLFF
TRBJ1-1 NA TRBV11-2 few TGTGCCAGCAGTTTCAGGTCGAACACTGAAGCTTTCTTT CASSFRSNTEAFF
TRBJ1-2 TRBD1 TRBV29-1 NA TGCAGCGTGGCTACTATGACAGGGGAGTATGGCTACACCTTC CSVATMTGEYGYTF
TRBJ1-1 NA TRBV7-2 many TGTGCCAGCAGCTGGGACACGTCTGAAGCTTTCTTT CASSWDTSEAFF
TRBJ2-5 TRBD1 TRBV9 NA TGTGCCAGCAGCCCTGAATGGACAGGGGTTTTAGAGACCCAGTACTTC CASSPEWTGVLETQYF
TRBJ2-5 NA TRBV20-1 NA TGCAGTGCTCCCAAGGGGGACCAGTACTTC CSAPKGDQYF
TRBJ2-3 TRBD1 TRBV7-9 many TGTGCCAGCAGCTTTTCTGGACAGGCCACAGATACGCAGTATTTT CASSFSGQATDTQYF
TRBJ1-1 NA TRBV7-9 few TGTGCCAGCAGCTTACAGGGGATGAACACTGAAGCTTTCTTT CASSLQGMNTEAFF
TRBJ1-5 NA TRBV7-2 NA TGTGCCAGCAGCTTCAACAGTCCCCAGCCCCAGCATTTT CASSFNSPQPQHF
TRBJ2-2 NA TRBV29-1 NA TGCAGCGGTCGACAGGCCGGCGGGGAGCTGTTTTTT CSGRQAGGELFF